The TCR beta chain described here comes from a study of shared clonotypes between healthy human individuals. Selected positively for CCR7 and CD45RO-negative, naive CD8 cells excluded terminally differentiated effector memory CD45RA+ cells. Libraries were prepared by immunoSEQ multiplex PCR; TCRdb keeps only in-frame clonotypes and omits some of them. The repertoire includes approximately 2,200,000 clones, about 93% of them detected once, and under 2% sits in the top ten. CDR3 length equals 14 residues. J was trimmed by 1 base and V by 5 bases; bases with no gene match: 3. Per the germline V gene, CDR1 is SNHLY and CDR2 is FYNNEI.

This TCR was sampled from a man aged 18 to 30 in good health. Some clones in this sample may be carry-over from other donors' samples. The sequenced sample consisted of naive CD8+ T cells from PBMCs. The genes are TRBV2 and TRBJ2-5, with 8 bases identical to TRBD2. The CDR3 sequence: CASSPGLVQETQYF. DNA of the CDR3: TGTGCCAGCAGTCCGGGACTAGTCCAAGAGACCCAGTACTTC. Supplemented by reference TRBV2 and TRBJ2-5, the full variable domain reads EPEVTQTPSHQVTQMGQEVILRCVPISNHLYFYWYRQILGQKVEFLVSFYNNEISEKSEIFDDQFSVERPDGSNFTLKIRSTKLEDSAMYFCASSPGLVQETQYFGPGTRLLVL.